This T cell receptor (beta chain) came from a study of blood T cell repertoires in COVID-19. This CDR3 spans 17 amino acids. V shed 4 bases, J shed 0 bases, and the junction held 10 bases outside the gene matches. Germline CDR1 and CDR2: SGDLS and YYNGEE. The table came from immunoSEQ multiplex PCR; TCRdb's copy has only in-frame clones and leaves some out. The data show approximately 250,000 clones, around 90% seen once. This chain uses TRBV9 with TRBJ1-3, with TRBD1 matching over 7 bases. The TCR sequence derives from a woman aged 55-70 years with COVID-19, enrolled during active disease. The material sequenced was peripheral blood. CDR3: CASSHPGTEGSGNTIYF. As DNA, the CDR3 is TGTGCCAGCAGCCATCCGGGGACAGAGGGCTCTGGAAACACCATATATTTT. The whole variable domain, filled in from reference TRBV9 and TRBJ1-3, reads DSGVTQTPKHLITATGQRVTLRCSPRSGDLSVYWYQQSLDQGLQFLIQYYNGEERAKGNILERFSAQQFPDLHSELNLSSLELGDSALYFCASSHPGTEGSGNTIYFGEGSWLTVV.